This T cell receptor beta chain is from a study of Graves' ophthalmopathy and Graves' hyperthyroidism. Study-wide points: Blood repertoires reportedly contained most expanded thyroid clonotypes above 0.001 frequency.

As to this clonotype: Its target is unknown.

V lost 3 bases and J 1 base, leaving 15 bases between the germline ends. This CDR3 comprises 17 residues. In germline, CDR1 is MGHRA, CDR2 YSYEKL. CDR3 regions of TCR beta were amplified from RNA transcripts. RT-PCR was first run with HTBI primers, then multiplex PCR in a second round. TCRdb redid the calling of the multiplex PCR reads with MiXCR, one entry per CDR3 protein. The table lists 300,000 to 400,000 distinct CDR3 sequences, 17% of them singletons. The clonotype was recovered from an adult man with Graves' ophthalmopathy. The sample taken for sequencing was peripheral blood. This chain joins TRBV4-1 and TRBJ2-2, with D perhaps being TRBD1 or TRBD2 (7 bases each). CDR3 nucleotide sequence: TGCGCCAGCAGCCATGGGGGCAGGGGGGGGAACACCGGGGAGCTGTTTTTT. Residues: CASSHGGRGGNTGELFF.